The sequence of this T cell receptor beta chain was determined in a study of blood T cell repertoires in COVID-19. The table came from immunoSEQ multiplex PCR; TCRdb's copy has only in-frame clones and leaves some out. The data contain roughly 300,000 clones, less than 85% of them singletons. CDR1 is MGHRA and CDR2 is YSYEKL in the germline V gene. The V and J ends lost 0 bases and 7 bases, in that order; junction bases with no gene match: 9. CDR3 length equals 16 residues. V is TRBV4-1 and J is TRBJ2-5, with TRBD2 matching 9 bases. The source material was PBMCs or T cells enriched from blood (not recorded which). The sequence derives from a woman aged 45-60 years who had recovered from COVID-19. CDR3 nucleotides: TGCGCCAGCAGCCAAGATATCGGAGCGGGGGGCGGGACCCAGTACTTC. Its translation: CASSQDIGAGGGTQYF.